The clone carrying this T cell receptor (beta chain) occurred many times. Antigen: not known. Each CDR3 protein is one row after TCRdb ran MiXCR on the multiplex PCR reads. The table has 140,000 to 150,000 distinct CDR3 sequences, over 25% seen once. Trimming removed 0 bases from V and 3 bases from J, with 13 bases in between. The CDR3 contains 16 residues. Germline V CDR1 and CDR2: SGDLS, YYNGEE. The lymph nodes were axillary draining lymph nodes from breast cancer patients. The data originate from a study of breast tumors, draining lymph nodes, adjacent tissues. The study, taken as a whole, reports: Tumor and nontumor repertoires were significantly more similar in luminal-like than in basal-like breast cancer.

This chain connects TRBV9 to TRBJ1-3, with D possibly being TRBD1 (5 bases). The receptor was derived from a female donor with breast cancer. Some clones in this sample may be carry-over from other donors' samples. Sequencing was carried out using axillary lymph node tissue. The CDR3 region is CASSVAFGQGGNTIYF. As DNA, the CDR3 is TGTGCCAGCAGCGTAGCCTTTGGGCAGGGTGGAAACACCATATATTTT. The whole variable domain, filled in from reference TRBV9 and TRBJ1-3, reads DSGVTQTPKHLITATGQRVTLRCSPRSGDLSVYWYQQSLDQGLQFLIQYYNGEERAKGNILERFSAQQFPDLHSELNLSSLELGDSALYFCASSVAFGQGGNTIYFGEGSWLTVV.